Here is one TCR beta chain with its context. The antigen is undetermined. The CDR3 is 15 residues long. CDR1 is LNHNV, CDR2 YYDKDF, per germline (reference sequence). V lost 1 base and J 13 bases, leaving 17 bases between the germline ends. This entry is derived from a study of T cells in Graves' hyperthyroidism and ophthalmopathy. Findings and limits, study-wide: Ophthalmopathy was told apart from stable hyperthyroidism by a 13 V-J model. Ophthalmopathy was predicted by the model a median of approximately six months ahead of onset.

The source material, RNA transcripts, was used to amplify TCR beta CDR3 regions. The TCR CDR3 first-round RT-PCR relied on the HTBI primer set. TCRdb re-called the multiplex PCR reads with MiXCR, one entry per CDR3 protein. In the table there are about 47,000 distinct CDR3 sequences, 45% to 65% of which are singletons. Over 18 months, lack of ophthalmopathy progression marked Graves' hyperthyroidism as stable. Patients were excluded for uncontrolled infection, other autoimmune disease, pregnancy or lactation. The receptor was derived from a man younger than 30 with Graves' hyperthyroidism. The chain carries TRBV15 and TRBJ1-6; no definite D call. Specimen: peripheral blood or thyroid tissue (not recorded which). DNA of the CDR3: TGTGCCACCAGCAGAGGAAAGGTCGGGCAATCTCCCCTCCACTTT. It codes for CATSRGKVGQSPLHF.